These 8 T cell receptor beta chains share one sample of origin, sequenced in a study of blood T cells in healthy people across ages. Then a second PCR, running about 7 to 11 cycles, was carried out with a sample-barcoded 5' primer and a J-beta primer mix. TCRdb analysed the 5' RACE reads with MiXCR anew, one entry per CDR3 protein. The table includes hundreds of thousands of distinct CDR3 sequences, nearly 60% detected once. Sequencing was carried out using blood. The receptors shown here come from a man aged 25 to 45 in good health.

This sequence joins TRBV12-3 or TRBV12-4 and TRBJ2-5, with D hard to call. The CDR3 spans 13 residues. V dropped 2 bases and J dropped 5 bases, with 9 bases sitting between them. Here the CDR3 reads CASSLRSLETQYF. In DNA form, the CDR3 reads TGTGCCAGCAGTTTAAGGAGTCTGGAGACCCAGTACTTC.

The CDR3 protein is CASSEVRRGAGHEQFF. DNA of the CDR3: TGTGCCAGCAGTGAAGTACGGCGGGGGGCCGGCCATGAGCAGTTCTTC. This chain connects TRBV6-1 to TRBJ2-1; 8 bases match TRBD2. This CDR3 is 16 amino acids long. V gave up 1 base and J gave up 8 bases; unmatched junction bases: 10. The germline V gene has CDR1 MNHNS and CDR2 SASEGT.

The CDR3 DNA is TGTGCCAGCAGCAAGGGAACCCGGGACAGTAATGAAAAACTGTTTTTT. It yields the protein CASSKGTRDSNEKLFF. The chain recombines TRBV3-1 with TRBJ1-4; 7 bases fit TRBD1. Germline-derived CDR1 and CDR2 are LGHDT and YNNKEL (reference sequence). The CDR3 is 16 residues long. V lost 5 bases to trimming and J lost 4 bases; unmatched junction nucleotides: 10. Complete variable domain (other parts from reference TRBV3-1 and TRBJ1-4): DTAVSQTPKYLVTQMGNDKSIKCEQNLGHDTMYWYKQDSKKFLKIMFSYNNKELIINETVPNRFSPKSPDKAHLNLHINSLELGDSAVYFCASSKGTRDSNEKLFFGSGTQLSVL.

The chain has TRBV6-5 and TRBJ2-1, with D unresolved. This CDR3 comprises 16 residues. V was clipped by 0 bases and J by 6 bases, with 15 bases between them. Germline loops: CDR1 MNHEY, CDR2 SVGAGI. Written as DNA, the CDR3 is TGTGCCAGCAGTTACTCGTATGCCGTAGGGCCCAATGAGCAGTTCTTC. Its protein product is CASSYSYAVGPNEQFF.

The J gene is TRBJ2-1, the V gene TRBV10-3, with no clear D. Germline values: CDR1 ENHRY, CDR2 SYGVKD. Deletions cut 0 bases from V and 0 bases from J, with 9 bases between. CDR3 length: 16 amino acids. The CDR3 DNA follows: TGTGCCATCAGTGAGTCAAGGAGCAGCTCCTACAATGAGCAGTTCTTC. Translation gives CAISESRSSSYNEQFF.

This chain uses TRBV6-2 or TRBV6-3 with TRBJ2-1; 14 nucleotides match TRBD2. The CDR3 consists of 16 residues. CDR1 and CDR2 from the germline V gene are MNHEY and SVGEGT. Trimming at V came to 8 bases and at J to 4 bases, leaving 7 bases not matched to a gene. The chain's CDR3 is CASGGLAGAWYNEQFF. The DNA for the CDR3 is TGTGCCAGCGGGGGACTAGCGGGAGCTTGGTACAATGAGCAGTTCTTC.

The rearrangement joins TRBV7-8 to TRBJ2-7, with D maybe TRBD1 (6 bases). The V gene's germline CDR1 is SGHVS and CDR2 FQNEAQ. CDR3 length: 15 residues. V was clipped by 5 bases and J by 3 bases, with 17 bases between them. The CDR3 region has the DNA TGTGCCAGCAGCCGAGGGCCAGGGGCCAGCTACGAGCAGTACTTC. Translating gives CASSRGPGASYEQYF. Full variable domain (remainder filled in from reference TRBV7-8 and TRBJ2-7): GAGVSQSPRYKVAKRGQDVALRCDPISGHVSLFWYQQALGQGPEFLTYFQNEAQLDKSGLPSDRFFAERPEGSVSTLKIQRTQQEDSAVYLCASSRGPGASYEQYFGPGTRLTVT.

V gene TRBV20-1 combines with J gene TRBJ2-3; 7 positions agree with TRBD1. CDR3 length equals 14 residues. Germline loops: CDR1 DFQATT, CDR2 SNEGSKA (reference sequence). V gave up 0 bases and J gave up 3 bases; unmatched junction bases: 3. CDR3 residues: CSAREGGETDTQYF. For the CDR3, the DNA is TGCAGTGCTAGAGAAGGGGGCGAGACAGATACGCAGTATTTT.